This entry is about one TCR beta chain. Its specificity is not known. A multiplex PCR was run with 60 Vbeta primers and 13 Jbeta primers. This table comes from immunoSEQ multiplex PCR, and its TCRdb copy is limited to in-frame clones, with some not included. The sample holds under 200,000 clones; approximately 84% are singletons and the top ten take around 3.2%. This entry is derived from a study of cytomegalovirus exposure and HLA in healthy donors. Study overall: Previous work identified roughly 120 million unique TCR beta sequences from around 170 million T cells. Whole-study results and caveats: HLA alleles showed associations with 15,000 to 20,000 TCR beta sequences in a later analysis, at a 0.05 false discovery rate. Earlier analysis yielded a pattern in which most TCR beta V segments were productive about 87% or about 30% of the time.

The CDR3 contains 17 residues. With V trimmed by 0 bases and J by 2 bases, 9 bases remained unmatched. The germline CDR1 and CDR2 sequences are SGHTA and FQGNSA. The clonotype originates from a woman between 45 and 60 years old in good health and CMV-seropositive. The genes are TRBV7-2 and TRBJ2-7, with 8 bases identical to TRBD2. Material for sequencing was PBMCs. The DNA for the CDR3 is TGTGCCAGCAGCTTAGCGAGCGGACTAGCCAGTCCCTACGAGCAGTACTTC. Its protein is CASSLASGLASPYEQYF.